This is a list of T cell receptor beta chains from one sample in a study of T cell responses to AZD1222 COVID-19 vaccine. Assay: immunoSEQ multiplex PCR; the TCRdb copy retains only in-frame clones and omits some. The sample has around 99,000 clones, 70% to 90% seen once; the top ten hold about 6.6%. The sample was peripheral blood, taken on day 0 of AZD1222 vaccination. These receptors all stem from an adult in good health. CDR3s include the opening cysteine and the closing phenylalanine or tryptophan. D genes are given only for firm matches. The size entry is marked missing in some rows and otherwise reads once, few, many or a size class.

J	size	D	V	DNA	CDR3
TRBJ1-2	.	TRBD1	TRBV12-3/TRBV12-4	TGTGCCAGCAGTGACAGGGACCATGGCTACACCTTC	CASSDRDHGYTF
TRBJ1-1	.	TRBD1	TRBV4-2	TGTGCCAGCAGCCAAGGCCCGGGACAGGGGAACACTGAAGCTTTCTTT	CASSQGPGQGNTEAFF
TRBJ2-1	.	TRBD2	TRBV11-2	TGTGCCAGCAGCGCAGCTAGCGGATACAATGAGCAGTTCTTC	CASSAASGYNEQFF
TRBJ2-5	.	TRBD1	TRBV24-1	TGTGCCACCAGTGACCCGACAGGGAGTCAAGAGACCCAGTACTTC	CATSDPTGSQETQYF
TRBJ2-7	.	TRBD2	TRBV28	TGTGCCACCGGGACTAGCGGGAGAATTAACGAGCAGTACTTC	CATGTSGRINEQYF
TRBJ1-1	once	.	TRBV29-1	TGCAGCGTCGAGGGACTCGGTGAGGCTTTCTTT	CSVEGLGEAFF
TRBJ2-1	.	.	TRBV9	TGTGCCAGCAGCGCCGGGACTTCCTTGTTCTTC	CASSAGTSLFF
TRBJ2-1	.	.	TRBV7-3	TGTGCCAGCAGCCCTCACCGGGGCGCTGGGGCCAATGAGCAGTTCTTC	CASSPHRGAGANEQFF
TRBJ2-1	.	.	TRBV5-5	TGTGCCAGCAGCTTGGAGGGTTCTTCCTACAATGAGCAGTTCTTC	CASSLEGSSYNEQFF
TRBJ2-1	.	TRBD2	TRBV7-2	TGTGCCAGCAGCTTAGCGCTGGCGGGAGGGCCCCACAATGAGCAGTTCTTC	CASSLALAGGPHNEQFF
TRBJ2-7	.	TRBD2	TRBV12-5	TGTGCTAGTGGGCCTAGCGGGAGGGCCGACGAGCAGTACTTC	CASGPSGRADEQYF
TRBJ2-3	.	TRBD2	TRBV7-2	TGTGCCAGCAGCCGTGGGACTAGCGGGAGGAGGTCCACAGATACGCAGTATTTT	CASSRGTSGRRSTDTQYF
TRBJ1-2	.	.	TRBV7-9	TGTGCCAGCAGCCCTACAGGTCCCTATGGCTACACCTTC	CASSPTGPYGYTF
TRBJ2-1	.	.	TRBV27	TGTGCCAGCAGTTTCCTTTTAGGGGGGAGTCACCCTTCCTACAATGAGCAGTTCTTC	CASSFLLGGSHPSYNEQFF
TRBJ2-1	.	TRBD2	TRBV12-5	TGTGCTAGTGGTTCCCCGGGGATAGCGGGAGCCCACAATGAGCAGTTCTTC	CASGSPGIAGAHNEQFF
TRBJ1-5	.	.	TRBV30	TGTGCCTGGAGCGGGATGAGATATAGCAATCAGCCCCAGCATTTT	CAWSGMRYSNQPQHF
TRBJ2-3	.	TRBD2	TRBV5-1	TGCGCCAGCAGCCTAAGCGGGAGTGGGGCAGATACGCAGTATTTT	CASSLSGSGADTQYF
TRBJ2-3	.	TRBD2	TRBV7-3	TGTGCCAGCAGCTTAACCCCCGCGGGAGTGAGCACAGATACGCAGTATTTT	CASSLTPAGVSTDTQYF
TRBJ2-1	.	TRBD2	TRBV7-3	TGTGCCAGCAGCTTATCGGCGGGAGGGCTCGATGAGCAGTTCTTC	CASSLSAGGLDEQFF
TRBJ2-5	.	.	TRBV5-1	TGCGCCAGCAGCTTGGATGGGGGAACCCCGGAGACCCAGTACTTC	CASSLDGGTPETQYF